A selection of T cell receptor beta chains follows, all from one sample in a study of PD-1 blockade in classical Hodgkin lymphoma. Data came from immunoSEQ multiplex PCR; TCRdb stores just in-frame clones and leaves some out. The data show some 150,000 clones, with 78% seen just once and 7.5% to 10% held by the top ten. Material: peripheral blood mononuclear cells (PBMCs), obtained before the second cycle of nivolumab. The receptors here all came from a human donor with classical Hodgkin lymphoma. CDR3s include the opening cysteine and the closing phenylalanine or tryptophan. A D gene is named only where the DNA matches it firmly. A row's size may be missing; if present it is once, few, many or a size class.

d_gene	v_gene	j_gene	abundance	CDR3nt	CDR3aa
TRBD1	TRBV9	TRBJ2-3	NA	TGTGCCAGCAGCGTAGCTAAGGGACAGGGGGTTCCCCTTACTAGCGCACCTAGCACAGATACGCAGTATTTT	CASSVAKGQGVPLTSAPSTDTQYF
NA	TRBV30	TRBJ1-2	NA	TGTGCCTGGGGAGCCACAGCTAACTATGGCTACACCTTC	CAWGATANYGYTF
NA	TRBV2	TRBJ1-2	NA	TGTGCCAGCCTGCCAATGGTTGGGTTTTGGTATGGCTACACCTTC	CASLPMVGFWYGYTF
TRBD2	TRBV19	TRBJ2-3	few	TGTGCCAGTACTCCGGTCAGTAGCGGGAACACAGATACGCAGTATTTT	CASTPVSSGNTDTQYF
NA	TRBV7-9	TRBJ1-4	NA	TGTGCCAGCAGCTCCCCAGGGATTAATGAAAAACTGTTTTTT	CASSSPGINEKLFF
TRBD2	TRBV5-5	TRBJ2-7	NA	TGTGCCAGCCTCAACGACGTAGCGGGACCCTACGAGCAGTACTTC	CASLNDVAGPYEQYF
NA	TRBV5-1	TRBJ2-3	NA	TGCGCCAGCAGCGGGCAGGGGCTCGCAGATACGCAGTATTTT	CASSGQGLADTQYF
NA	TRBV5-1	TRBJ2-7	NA	TGCGCCAGCAGCTTTCGAGGTACCCACGAGCAGTACTTC	CASSFRGTHEQYF
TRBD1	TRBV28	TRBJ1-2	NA	TGTGCCAGCACCTCGGGGGGACAGGGCAACTATGGCTACACCTTC	CASTSGGQGNYGYTF
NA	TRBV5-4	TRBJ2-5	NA	TGTGCCAGCAGCTTGGGACAGGTAGCTGAGACCCAGTACTTC	CASSLGQVAETQYF
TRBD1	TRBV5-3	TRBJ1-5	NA	TGTGCCAGAAGCGGAGGGACAGATAGCAATCAGCCCCAGCATTTT	CARSGGTDSNQPQHF
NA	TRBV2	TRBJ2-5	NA	TGTGCCAGCCTTTGGGAGGCTCAAGAGACCCAGTACTTC	CASLWEAQETQYF
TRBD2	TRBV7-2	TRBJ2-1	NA	TGTGCCAGCAGCTGGACTAGGAATGAGCAGTTCTTC	CASSWTRNEQFF
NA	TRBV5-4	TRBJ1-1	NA	TGTGCCAGCAGCTTGGGGCCCCGAGGGGGAGTGACTGAAGCTTTCTTT	CASSLGPRGGVTEAFF
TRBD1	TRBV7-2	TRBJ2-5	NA	TGTGCCAGCAGCGCCGGGACAGGGGGCTTCGGAGAGACCCAGTACTTC	CASSAGTGGFGETQYF
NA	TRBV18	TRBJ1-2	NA	TGTGCCAGCTCACCACGTCGAGCCGACTATGGCTACACCTTC	CASSPRRADYGYTF
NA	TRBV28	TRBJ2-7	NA	TGTGCCAGCAGTTCCCCGTGGCGGGGAGAGACCTACGAGCAGTACTTC	CASSSPWRGETYEQYF
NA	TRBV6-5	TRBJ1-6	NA	TGTGCCAGCAGACTTGGCGGCCCCCCCAATTCACCCCTCCACTTT	CASRLGGPPNSPLHF
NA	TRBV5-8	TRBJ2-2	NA	TGTGCCAGCAGCTCCGGAAGTCCCACCGGGGAGCTGTTTTTT	CASSSGSPTGELFF
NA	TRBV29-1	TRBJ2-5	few	TGCAGCGCCCGGGGACCTCAGTACCAAGAGACCCAGTACTTC	CSARGPQYQETQYF
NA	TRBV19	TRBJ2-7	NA	TGTGCCACTAAAGGGGGGGTCGACGAGCAGTACTTC	CATKGGVDEQYF
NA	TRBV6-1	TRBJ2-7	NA	TGTGCCAGCAGTGCCGGACCGTCCTACGAGCAGTACTTC	CASSAGPSYEQYF
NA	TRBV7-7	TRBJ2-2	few	TGTGCTAGCAGCTTAGTTTCCGAGAACACCGGGGAGCTGTTTTTT	CASSLVSENTGELFF
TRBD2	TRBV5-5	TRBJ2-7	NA	TGTGCCAGCAGCCCCGGGACTACTTCCTACGAGCAGTACTTC	CASSPGTTSYEQYF
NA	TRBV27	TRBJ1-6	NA	TGTGCCAGCTCACGGGGTGGGTATAATTCACCCCTCCACTTT	CASSRGGYNSPLHF
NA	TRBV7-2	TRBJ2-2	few	TGTGCCAGCAGCTTAAAAGGGGGGGCCGGGGAGCTGTTTTTT	CASSLKGGAGELFF